The rows below give T cell receptor beta chains drawn from one sample of a study of T-cell reconstitution after alpha-beta-depleted transplantation in children. TCRdb re-called the PCR reads through MiXCR, storing one row per CDR3 protein. The sample has about 360,000 distinct CDR3 sequences, 13% seen once. The sample was PBMCs, taken from the stem cell graft. These receptors came from a human donor who donated a stem cell graft to a child with Fanconi anemia. CDR3s include the opening cysteine and the closing phenylalanine or tryptophan. The D gene is left open where the match is weak. Expanded clones get a size class; other rows say once, few or many, or leave the size out.

V gene: TRBV5-6; D gene: .; clone size: few; CDR3 length: 14; J gene: TRBJ1-1; CDR3 DNA: TGTGCCAGCACCCCTGCTGGGAGAAACACTGAAGCTTTCTTT; CDR3 protein: CASTPAGRNTEAFF
V gene: TRBV14; D gene: .; clone size: .; CDR3 length: 13; J gene: TRBJ2-3; CDR3 DNA: TGTGCCAGCAGACCTGCAAACACAGATACGCAGTATTTT; CDR3 protein: CASRPANTDTQYF
V gene: TRBV5-1; D gene: .; clone size: .; CDR3 length: 14; J gene: TRBJ2-4; CDR3 DNA: TGCGCCAGCAGCGTTGGTGAGCAGGGTGACATTCAGTACTTC; CDR3 protein: CASSVGEQGDIQYF
V gene: TRBV18; D gene: .; clone size: many; CDR3 length: 13; J gene: TRBJ1-2; CDR3 DNA: TGTGCCAGCTCACAGTCGGTGAACTATGGCTACACCTTC; CDR3 protein: CASSQSVNYGYTF
V gene: TRBV7-2; D gene: TRBD2; clone size: .; CDR3 length: 15; J gene: TRBJ2-1; CDR3 DNA: TGTGCCAGCAGCCGGGACCTAGCGGGGGGCAATGAGCAGTTCTTC; CDR3 protein: CASSRDLAGGNEQFF
V gene: TRBV6-1; D gene: TRBD1; clone size: few; CDR3 length: 15; J gene: TRBJ1-3; CDR3 DNA: TGTGCCAGCAGCCGCGGGACAGATCCTGGAAACACCATATATTTT; CDR3 protein: CASSRGTDPGNTIYF
V gene: TRBV11-2; D gene: .; clone size: .; CDR3 length: 13; J gene: TRBJ1-5; CDR3 DNA: TGTGCCAGCAGCTTAGCCCGCACTCAGCCCCAGCATTTT; CDR3 protein: CASSLARTQPQHF
V gene: TRBV18; D gene: .; clone size: few; CDR3 length: 13; J gene: TRBJ2-5; CDR3 DNA: TGTGCCAGCTCCCGGGACGCCCAAGAGACCCAGTACTTC; CDR3 protein: CASSRDAQETQYF
V gene: TRBV5-1; D gene: .; clone size: many; CDR3 length: 13; J gene: TRBJ2-1; CDR3 DNA: TGCGCCAGCAGCTTGGTACAGGGCTATGAGCAGTTCTTC; CDR3 protein: CASSLVQGYEQFF
V gene: TRBV4-2; D gene: TRBD1; clone size: many; CDR3 length: 17; J gene: TRBJ1-5; CDR3 DNA: TGTGCCAGCAGCCAAGAGGGACAGGGGTCGTCTGGTCAGCCCCAGCATTTT; CDR3 protein: CASSQEGQGSSGQPQHF
V gene: TRBV18; D gene: .; clone size: .; CDR3 length: 12; J gene: TRBJ2-1; CDR3 DNA: TGTGCCAGCTCACCACAGGGGGGTGAGCAGTTCTTC; CDR3 protein: CASSPQGGEQFF
V gene: TRBV4-3; D gene: .; clone size: .; CDR3 length: 14; J gene: TRBJ2-5; CDR3 DNA: TGCGCCAGCAGCCAAGGACCGACCCAAGAGACCCAGTACTTC; CDR3 protein: CASSQGPTQETQYF
V gene: TRBV18; D gene: .; clone size: .; CDR3 length: 13; J gene: TRBJ1-2; CDR3 DNA: TGTGCCAGCTCACCGACAGATCAGTATGGCTACACCTTC; CDR3 protein: CASSPTDQYGYTF
V gene: TRBV24-1; D gene: TRBD1; clone size: few; CDR3 length: 13; J gene: TRBJ1-2; CDR3 DNA: TGTGCCACCAGTGGATGGCTAGGGGGCGGCTACACCTTC; CDR3 protein: CATSGWLGGGYTF
V gene: TRBV5-5; D gene: TRBD2; clone size: .; CDR3 length: 15; J gene: TRBJ2-2; CDR3 DNA: TGTGCCAGCAGCTTTACTAGCGGGAGGACCGGGGAGCTGTTTTTT; CDR3 protein: CASSFTSGRTGELFF
V gene: TRBV6-2/TRBV6-3; D gene: .; clone size: few; CDR3 length: 16; J gene: TRBJ1-5; CDR3 DNA: TGTGCCAGCAGTCCGGACAGACCGAGGACCCATCAGCCCCAGCATTTT; CDR3 protein: CASSPDRPRTHQPQHF
V gene: TRBV11-2; D gene: .; clone size: few; CDR3 length: 15; J gene: TRBJ2-3; CDR3 DNA: TGTGCCAGCAGCCCCTTTGGCACCCGCACAGATACGCAGTATTTT; CDR3 protein: CASSPFGTRTDTQYF
V gene: TRBV12-3/TRBV12-4; D gene: .; clone size: many; CDR3 length: 11; J gene: TRBJ2-7; CDR3 DNA: TGTGCCAGCAGTCGGGGGTACGAGCAGTACTTC; CDR3 protein: CASSRGYEQYF
V gene: TRBV11-2; D gene: .; clone size: .; CDR3 length: 13; J gene: TRBJ2-7; CDR3 DNA: TGTGCCAGCAGCTTTTGGGGGGGCTCCGAGCAGTACTTC; CDR3 protein: CASSFWGGSEQYF
V gene: TRBV30; D gene: .; clone size: few; CDR3 length: 12; J gene: TRBJ2-1; CDR3 DNA: TGTGCCTGGAGTGTAGCCGTGGGTGAGCAGTTCTTC; CDR3 protein: CAWSVAVGEQFF
V gene: TRBV20-1; D gene: TRBD1; clone size: few; CDR3 length: 15; J gene: TRBJ1-2; CDR3 DNA: TGCAGTGCTAGTGGAGTCGGGACAGGGAACTATGGCTACACCTTC; CDR3 protein: CSASGVGTGNYGYTF
V gene: TRBV2; D gene: TRBD2; clone size: .; CDR3 length: 17; J gene: TRBJ2-3; CDR3 DNA: TGTGCCAGCAGTGCACCGGGACTAGCGGGGTCCACAGATACGCAGTATTTT; CDR3 protein: CASSAPGLAGSTDTQYF
V gene: TRBV7-2; D gene: .; clone size: few; CDR3 length: 16; J gene: TRBJ2-6; CDR3 DNA: TGTGCCAGCAGCTTAGGGGCCGGGGTTGGGGCCAACGTCCTGACTTTC; CDR3 protein: CASSLGAGVGANVLTF
V gene: TRBV20-1; D gene: .; clone size: .; CDR3 length: 13; J gene: TRBJ1-1; CDR3 DNA: TGCAGTGCTAGAGACTACAGGGCCACTGAAGCTTTCTTT; CDR3 protein: CSARDYRATEAFF
V gene: TRBV14; D gene: .; clone size: many; CDR3 length: 12; J gene: TRBJ2-1; CDR3 DNA: TGTGCCAGCAGCCAAGCGAGATCCGTTCAGTTCTTC; CDR3 protein: CASSQARSVQFF
V gene: TRBV6-5; D gene: .; clone size: .; CDR3 length: 15; J gene: TRBJ1-2; CDR3 DNA: TGTGCCAGCAGTTACTCGATGCAGGGGACCTATGGCTACACCTTC; CDR3 protein: CASSYSMQGTYGYTF
V gene: TRBV9; D gene: .; clone size: few; CDR3 length: 13; J gene: TRBJ2-3; CDR3 DNA: TGTGCCAGCAGCGTAGACCAGGGCGATACGCAGTATTTT; CDR3 protein: CASSVDQGDTQYF
V gene: TRBV4-3; D gene: TRBD2; clone size: few; CDR3 length: 16; J gene: TRBJ2-5; CDR3 DNA: TGCGCCAGCAGCCCCCGCGGCGGGGGAATCGGGGAGACCCAGTACTTC; CDR3 protein: CASSPRGGGIGETQYF
V gene: TRBV29-1; D gene: .; clone size: many; CDR3 length: 13; J gene: TRBJ1-4; CDR3 DNA: TGCAGCGTCTCGGGTATACCGGAAGAAAAACTGTTTTTT; CDR3 protein: CSVSGIPEEKLFF
V gene: TRBV2; D gene: .; clone size: .; CDR3 length: 14; J gene: TRBJ2-1; CDR3 DNA: TGTGCCAGCAGTGGCGAAAGGACCCCCGATGAGCAGTTCTTC; CDR3 protein: CASSGERTPDEQFF
V gene: TRBV29-1; D gene: .; clone size: many; CDR3 length: 15; J gene: TRBJ2-7; CDR3 DNA: TGCAGCGTTGCAGAGGGGGTCCCCGCCTTCTACGAGCAGTACTTC; CDR3 protein: CSVAEGVPAFYEQYF
V gene: TRBV12-3/TRBV12-4; D gene: TRBD1; clone size: many; CDR3 length: 17; J gene: TRBJ2-3; CDR3 DNA: TGTGCCAGCAGTTTATTCGGATGGGACAGGAGCACAGATACGCAGTATTTT; CDR3 protein: CASSLFGWDRSTDTQYF
V gene: TRBV5-1; D gene: .; clone size: .; CDR3 length: 13; J gene: TRBJ1-2; CDR3 DNA: TGCGCCAGCAGCTTGCCAGATAACTATGGCTACACCTTC; CDR3 protein: CASSLPDNYGYTF
V gene: TRBV27; D gene: .; clone size: few; CDR3 length: 14; J gene: TRBJ1-5; CDR3 DNA: TGTGCCAGCAGTTCCCTGGGAGGGAATCAGCCCCAGCATTTT; CDR3 protein: CASSSLGGNQPQHF
V gene: TRBV12-3/TRBV12-4; D gene: .; clone size: .; CDR3 length: 12; J gene: TRBJ2-7; CDR3 DNA: TGTGCCAGCAGTCCAGTTCCCTACGAGCAGTACTTC; CDR3 protein: CASSPVPYEQYF
V gene: TRBV6-2/TRBV6-3; D gene: TRBD1; clone size: many; CDR3 length: 12; J gene: TRBJ1-1; CDR3 DNA: TGTGCCAGCAGTTACGGACAGGGTGAAGCTTTCTTT; CDR3 protein: CASSYGQGEAFF
V gene: TRBV10-3; D gene: TRBD1; clone size: few; CDR3 length: 15; J gene: TRBJ2-1; CDR3 DNA: TGTGCCATCAGTGAGTCTTGGAGGACAGGACTTGAGCAGTTCTTC; CDR3 protein: CAISESWRTGLEQFF
V gene: TRBV10-3; D gene: .; clone size: many; CDR3 length: 14; J gene: TRBJ1-3; CDR3 DNA: TGTGCCATCAGTGGGACTATCTCTGGAAACACCATATATTTT; CDR3 protein: CAISGTISGNTIYF
V gene: TRBV11-1; D gene: .; clone size: .; CDR3 length: 18; J gene: TRBJ2-1; CDR3 DNA: TGTGCCAGCAGCTTTGGGTTTCTGGCGGGTTCGTCCTACAATGAGCAGTTCTTC; CDR3 protein: CASSFGFLAGSSYNEQFF
V gene: TRBV12-3/TRBV12-4; D gene: .; clone size: many; CDR3 length: 16; J gene: TRBJ1-6; CDR3 DNA: TGTGCCAGCAGCCCCAGGACGGACAACTATAATTCACCCCTCCACTTT; CDR3 protein: CASSPRTDNYNSPLHF
V gene: TRBV5-1; D gene: TRBD1; clone size: .; CDR3 length: 15; J gene: TRBJ2-1; CDR3 DNA: TGCGCCAGCAGCTTGGCAGGGACAGGCAACAATGAGCAGTTCTTC; CDR3 protein: CASSLAGTGNNEQFF
V gene: TRBV5-4; D gene: .; clone size: few; CDR3 length: 14; J gene: TRBJ1-1; CDR3 DNA: TGTGCCAGCAGCTTGTTAGGCTTGAGCACTGAAGCTTTCTTT; CDR3 protein: CASSLLGLSTEAFF
V gene: TRBV15; D gene: .; clone size: many; CDR3 length: 15; J gene: TRBJ1-5; CDR3 DNA: TGTGCCACCAGCAGAGACCGAGCTATCAATCAGCCCCAGCATTTT; CDR3 protein: CATSRDRAINQPQHF
V gene: TRBV12-3/TRBV12-4; D gene: .; clone size: few; CDR3 length: 14; J gene: TRBJ1-3; CDR3 DNA: TGTGCCAGCAGTTTCAGGGACCGAGGAAACACCATATATTTT; CDR3 protein: CASSFRDRGNTIYF